This T cell receptor (beta chain) was recorded in a study of metastatic and nonmetastatic thyroid tumors. Study details: Repertoires of blood and of tissue (tumor or nodule) from malignant and benign thyroid patients were compared. Points from the study as a whole: Reportedly, malignant thyroid tumors had significantly higher TCR beta diversity than benign nodules, in blood and tumor.

There were no patients who had received any treatment before thyroid surgery. The length of the CDR3 is 14 residues. Trimming removed 5 bases from V and 4 bases from J; junction bases left unmatched: 7. CDR1 is MNHNS, CDR2 SASEGT, per germline. This clone was counted only a few times. Its antigen is unidentified. In the original analysis: A classifier for distant metastasis in papillary thyroid cancer was constructed using CDR3 differences observed across clinicopathological groups. TCRdb reprocessed the PCR reads via MiXCR. These V and J calls are TCRdb output, not the study's own analysis. Of roughly 14,000 clones listed, approximately 32% are singletons.

This TCR derives from a female donor with papillary thyroid cancer or a benign thyroid nodule (not recorded which). Some clones in this sample may be carry-over from other donors' samples. The chain has TRBV6-1 and TRBJ2-7; TRBD1 agrees at 8 bases. The specimen sequenced was tumor tissue. Here the CDR3 reads CASSQGALGYEQYF. The CDR3 nucleotides are TGTGCCAGCAGTCAGGGGGCGTTGGGGTACGAGCAGTACTTC.